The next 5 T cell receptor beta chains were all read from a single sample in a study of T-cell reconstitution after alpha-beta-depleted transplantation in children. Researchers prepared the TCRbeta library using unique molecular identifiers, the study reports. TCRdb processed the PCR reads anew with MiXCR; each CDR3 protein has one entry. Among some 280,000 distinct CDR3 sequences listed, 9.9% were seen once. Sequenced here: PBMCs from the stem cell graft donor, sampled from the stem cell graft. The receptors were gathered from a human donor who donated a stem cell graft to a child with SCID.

This CDR3 is CASSLAGGTMDTQYF. DNA of the CDR3: TGTGCCAGCAGTTTGGCTGGGGGGACAATGGATACGCAGTATTTT. V is TRBV12-3 or TRBV12-4 and J is TRBJ2-3; the D call may be TRBD1 or TRBD2 (6 bases each). Trimming took off 3 bases at V and 6 bases at J, with 16 bases between the two ends. The CDR3 sequence is 15 residues long.

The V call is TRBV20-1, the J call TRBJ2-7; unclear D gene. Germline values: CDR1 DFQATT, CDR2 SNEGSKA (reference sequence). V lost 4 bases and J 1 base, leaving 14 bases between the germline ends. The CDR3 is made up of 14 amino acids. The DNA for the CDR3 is TGCAGTGCTACACCTGACCCAGCATCCTACGAGCAGTACTTC. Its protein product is CSATPDPASYEQYF.

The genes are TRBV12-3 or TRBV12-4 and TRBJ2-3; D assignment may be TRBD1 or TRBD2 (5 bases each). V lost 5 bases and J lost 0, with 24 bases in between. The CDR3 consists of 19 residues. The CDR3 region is CASSPLLNSGGRSTDTQYF. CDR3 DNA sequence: TGTGCCAGCAGTCCTCTACTTAATAGTGGGGGACGTAGCACAGATACGCAGTATTTT.

As DNA, the CDR3 is TGTGCCAGCAGACTGACAGGGGCCCCTGAAGCTTTCTTT. Its protein product is CASRLTGAPEAFF. This chain connects TRBV12-3 or TRBV12-4 to TRBJ1-1, with 8 bases fitting TRBD1. The ends lost 6 bases at V and 6 bases at J; junction bases unmatched: 6. This CDR3 has 13 amino acids.

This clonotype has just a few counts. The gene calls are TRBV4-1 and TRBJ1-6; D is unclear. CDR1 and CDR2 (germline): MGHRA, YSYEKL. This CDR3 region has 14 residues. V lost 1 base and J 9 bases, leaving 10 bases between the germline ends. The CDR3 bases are TGCGCCAGCAGCCAAGGGACCGCGCGTTCACCCCTCCACTTT. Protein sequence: CASSQGTARSPLHF.